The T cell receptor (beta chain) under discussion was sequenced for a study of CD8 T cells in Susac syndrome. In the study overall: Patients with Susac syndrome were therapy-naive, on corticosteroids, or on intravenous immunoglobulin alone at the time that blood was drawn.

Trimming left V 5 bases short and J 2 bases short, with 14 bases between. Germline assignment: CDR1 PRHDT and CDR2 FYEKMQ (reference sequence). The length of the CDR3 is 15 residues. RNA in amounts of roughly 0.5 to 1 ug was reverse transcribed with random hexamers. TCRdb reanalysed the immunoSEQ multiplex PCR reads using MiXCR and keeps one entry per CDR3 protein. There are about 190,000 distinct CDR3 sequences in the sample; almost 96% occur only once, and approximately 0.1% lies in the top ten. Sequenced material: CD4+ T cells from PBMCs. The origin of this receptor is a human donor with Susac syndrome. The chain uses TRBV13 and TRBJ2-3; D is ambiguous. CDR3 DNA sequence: TGTGCCAGCAGCGTCGCAGGTCCAACCACAGATACGCAGTATTTT. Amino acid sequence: CASSVAGPTTDTQYF.